These 29 T cell receptor beta chains came from one sample sequenced in a study of blood T cell repertoires in COVID-19. The assay was immunoSEQ multiplex PCR, and TCRdb's table has in-frame clones only and misses some. The table records fewer than 110,000 clones, approximately 80% of them present only once. Sequenced input: peripheral blood. These receptors were obtained from a man aged 65 to 85 with acute or convalescent COVID-19.

The rearrangement joins TRBV6-1 to TRBJ1-5; D unresolved. The CDR3 sequence is 15 residues long. Germline V lookup: CDR1 MNHNS, CDR2 SASEGT. V lost 2 bases and J lost 3, with 11 bases in between. The DNA for the CDR3 is TGTGCCAGCAGTGAATCGGGGAGACACAATCAGCCCCAGCATTTT. Translation gives CASSESGRHNQPQHF.

The V call is TRBV5-1, the J call TRBJ1-2; the D is unclear. V gave up 5 bases and J gave up 0 bases, with 8 bases separating them. The CDR3 has 13 amino acids. Germline CDR1 and CDR2: SGHRS and YFSETQ. CDR3 protein: CASREFTNYGYTF. CDR3 DNA sequence: TGCGCCAGCAGAGAGTTTACTAACTATGGCTACACCTTC.

The CDR3 DNA reads as TGTGCCAGCGCCCGGACTAGCGGAAATGAGCAGTTCTTC. Translation gives CASARTSGNEQFF. The V gene is TRBV9, the J gene TRBJ2-1; TRBD2 agrees at 10 bases. Germline V lookup: CDR1 SGDLS, CDR2 YYNGEE. V gave up 7 bases and J gave up 7 bases; unmatched junction bases: 5. The CDR3 runs 13 residues. Combining the CDR3 with reference TRBV9 and TRBJ2-1 gives the whole variable domain DSGVTQTPKHLITATGQRVTLRCSPRSGDLSVYWYQQSLDQGLQFLIQYYNGEERAKGNILERFSAQQFPDLHSELNLSSLELGDSALYFCASARTSGNEQFFGPGTRLTVL.

The chain employs TRBV6-5 and TRBJ2-7; a weak D match, TRBD2 (6 bases). V lost 5 bases to trimming and J lost 5 bases, with 10 bases between them. Germline V gene data show CDR1 as MNHEY and CDR2 as SVGAGI. This CDR3 is 12 amino acids long. CDR3 sequence (DNA): TGTGCCAGCAGTCCGACTAGACACGAGCAGTACTTC. This gives the protein CASSPTRHEQYF.

This clone was recorded only once. This sequence joins TRBV5-1 and TRBJ1-1; D is uncertain. V shed 0 bases and J shed 1 base, with 10 bases lying between them. The CDR3 contains 15 residues. Germline CDR1 is SGHRS and CDR2 is YFSETQ. The CDR3 bases are TGCGCCAGCAGCTTGGCCGGTAGGAGGAACACTGAAGCTTTCTTT. Residues: CASSLAGRRNTEAFF.

The chain couples TRBV27 to TRBJ1-4; 7 positions match TRBD1. The trim removed 5 bases at V and 6 bases at J, leaving 6 bases unmatched. In germline, CDR1 is MNHEY, CDR2 SMNVEV (reference sequence). The CDR3 loop spans 14 amino acids. CDR3 in DNA: TGTGCCAGCAGTCATAGGGGGCAGTATGAAAAACTGTTTTTT. Translation: CASSHRGQYEKLFF.

The CDR3 nucleotides read TGCGCCAGCAGCTTGGATCAGGGGACGGGCTATGGCTACACCTTC. Residues: CASSLDQGTGYGYTF. The chain couples TRBV5-1 to TRBJ1-2, with TRBD1 as a possible D gene (6 bases). Germline lookup yields CDR1 SGHRS and CDR2 YFSETQ. The germline V and J ends were trimmed by 0 bases and 4 bases, with 13 bases remaining between them. The CDR3 is made up of 15 amino acids.

The V gene is TRBV3-1 (or the pseudogene TRBV3-2), the J gene TRBJ2-7, with a possible D match to TRBD2 (5 bases). CDR3 length: 16 residues. V was pared by 3 bases and J by 2 bases, with 17 bases between. CDR1 LGHDT and CDR2 YNNKEL come from the germline V gene (reference sequence). CDR3 DNA sequence: TGTGCCAGCAGCCAGATCGGACTCCCACCCCCCTACGAGCAGTACTTC. Translated, it gives CASSQIGLPPPYEQYF.

This rearrangement joins TRBV24-1 to TRBJ2-3, with TRBD1 as a possible D gene (5 bases). The CDR3 totals 14 residues. Germline V gives CDR1 KGHDR, CDR2 SFDVKD. V lost 6 bases and J lost 8, with 17 bases in between. The CDR3 sequence is CATSQAGIESTQYF. For the CDR3, the DNA is TGTGCCACCAGTCAGGCAGGGATAGAAAGTACGCAGTATTTT.

In its sample, this clone was seen a few times. This rearrangement joins TRBV7-2 to TRBJ1-2; possible D gene TRBD1, 5 bases. CDR1 and CDR2 from the germline V gene are SGHTA and FQGNSA. Trimming shortened V by 6 bases and J by 4 bases, and 18 bases separated the two germline ends. The length of the CDR3 is 15 residues. CDR3 nucleotides: TGTGCCAGCAGTCCCTCGGGGGGGGGTCCCTATGGCTACACCTTC. This codes for CASSPSGGGPYGYTF.

V and J are TRBV5-5 and TRBJ2-3; a weak D match, TRBD1 (5 bases). CDR3 length equals 14 residues. The germline V and J ends were trimmed by 2 bases and 4 bases, with 11 bases remaining between them. Germline CDR1 SGHKS, CDR2 YYEKEE (reference sequence). CDR3 DNA: TGTGCCAGCAGCTTCAGACAGTTACCAGATACGCAGTATTTT. Its protein product is CASSFRQLPDTQYF. Complete variable domain (other parts from reference TRBV5-5 and TRBJ2-3): DAGVTQSPTHLIKTRGQQVTLRCSPISGHKSVSWYQQVLGQGPQFIFQYYEKEERGRGNFPDRFSARQFPNYSSELNVNALLLGDSALYLCASSFRQLPDTQYFGPGTRLTVL.

The table lists this clone with a count of one. The V gene is TRBV20-1, the J gene TRBJ2-5; D ambiguous. The CDR3 is made up of 10 amino acids. Germline lookup yields CDR1 DFQATT and CDR2 SNEGSKA (reference sequence). Trimming shortened V by 4 bases and J by 4 bases, and 4 bases separated the two germline ends. The CDR3 loop is CSATLETQYF. CDR3 DNA: TGCAGTGCTACACTAGAGACCCAGTACTTC.

The rearrangement uses TRBV29-1 and TRBJ1-1; no clear D gene. The V gene's germline CDR1 is SQVTM and CDR2 ANQGSEA. The CDR3 is 12 amino acids. This chain's CDR3 is CRVQTRGTEAFF. The CDR3 DNA is TGCAGGGTCCAGACCCGAGGGACTGAAGCTTTCTTT.

This sequence joins TRBV3-1 (or the pseudogene TRBV3-2) and TRBJ2-1, with D perhaps TRBD1 (6 bases). The CDR3 length is 14 residues. Per germline, CDR1 LGHDT and CDR2 YNNKEL (reference sequence). Trimming removed 2 bases from V and 7 bases from J, with 12 bases in between. DNA for the CDR3: TGTGCCAGCAGCCAACAAACAGGGTCTAATGAGCAGTTCTTC. Amino acid sequence: CASSQQTGSNEQFF.

The chain joins TRBV2 to TRBJ2-2; 7 bases are shared with TRBD2. The germline gives CDR1 SNHLY, CDR2 FYNNEI. The CDR3 runs 15 residues. V was clipped by 3 bases and J by 3 bases; unmatched bases: 4. The CDR3 DNA reads as TGTGCCAGCAGTGAGCGGGAGTGGGACACCGGGGAGCTGTTTTTT. This translates into CASSEREWDTGELFF.

The sample holds one count of this clone. The chain employs TRBV19 and TRBJ1-4; maybe TRBD1 (5 bases). This CDR3 is built from 19 residues. V was clipped by 0 bases and J by 0 bases, with 17 bases between them. CDR1 is LNHDA and CDR2 is SQIVND in the germline V gene (reference sequence). CDR3 region: CASSIDPPTVVATNEKLFF. CDR3 sequence (DNA): TGTGCCAGTAGTATAGATCCTCCGACAGTAGTTGCAACTAATGAAAAACTGTTTTTT.

The V call is TRBV5-6, the J call TRBJ2-2, with 9 nucleotides matching TRBD2. The CDR3 covers 17 residues. Germline loops: CDR1 SGHDT, CDR2 YYEEEE. V dropped 4 bases and J dropped 4; count of bases not matched to a gene: 11. CDR3 loop: CASSRLDGTSLTGELFF. The CDR3 nucleotides are TGTGCCAGCAGCCGTCTGGACGGGACTAGCCTCACCGGGGAGCTGTTTTTT.

The chain joins TRBV24-1 to TRBJ2-3; 8 nucleotides line up with TRBD1. The CDR3 spans 14 residues. Germline V lookup: CDR1 KGHDR, CDR2 SFDVKD. J lost 1 base, V lost 10 bases, and 6 bases had no gene match. CDR3 in DNA: TGTGCCACTAGTCCGGGACAGGGCACAGATACGCAGTATTTT. Translated, it gives CATSPGQGTDTQYF.

The genes are TRBV7-3 and TRBJ1-2, with a weak D call TRBD1 (6 bases). Looked up from germline, CDR1 is SGHTA and CDR2 is FQGTGA. This CDR3 spans 14 amino acids. Trimming cost V 5 bases and J 3 bases, with 13 bases left between them. CDR3 DNA: TGTGCCAGCAGCCCACAAGGGGGGGACTATGGCTACACCTTC. Its protein is CASSPQGGDYGYTF.

This clone occurred once. The DNA of the CDR3 is TGTGCCAGCAGCGTGAGCGGGACTAGCGGACAAGAGACCCAGTACTTC. Amino acids: CASSVSGTSGQETQYF. The chain carries TRBV7-3 and TRBJ2-5; TRBD2 matches at 11 bases. CDR1 is SGHTA, CDR2 FQGTGA, per germline. This CDR3 is built from 16 residues. V lost 5 bases to trimming and J lost 2 bases; unmatched junction nucleotides: 7. Filled out from reference TRBV7-3 and TRBJ2-5, the complete variable domain reads GAGVSQTPSNKVTEKGKYVELRCDPISGHTALYWYRQSLGQGPEFLIYFQGTGAADDSGLPNDRFFAVRPEGSVSTLKIQRTERGDSAVYLCASSVSGTSGQETQYFGPGTRLLVL.

The chain couples TRBV11-2 to TRBJ1-6; D ambiguous. Trimming left V 2 bases short and J 6 bases short, with 8 bases between. The germline gives CDR1 SGHAT, CDR2 FQNNGV. The CDR3 extends over 14 amino acids. The CDR3 DNA is TGTGCCAGCAGCTTACGGGAAATTAATTCACCCCTCCACTTT. Its protein product is CASSLREINSPLHF.

V usage is TRBV11-3 and J usage is TRBJ2-1, with 9 bases that match TRBD2. CDR1 is SGHNT and CDR2 is YENEEA in the germline V gene. Unmatched junction bases numbered 10, after V lost 0 bases and J lost 4 bases. The CDR3 has 18 amino acids. In nucleotides, the CDR3 is TGTGCCAGCAGCTTAGAAGCGGGGGGCGATTTGAGTTACAATGAGCAGTTCTTC. Protein product: CASSLEAGGDLSYNEQFF. The full variable domain, in which reference TRBV11-3 and TRBJ2-1 provide the parts outside the CDR3, is EAGVVQSPRYKIIEKKQPVAFWCNPISGHNTLYWYLQNLGQGPELLIRYENEEAVDDSQLPKDRFSAERLKGVDSTLKIQPAELGDSAVYLCASSLEAGGDLSYNEQFFGPGTRLTVL.

The chain combines TRBV7-9 with TRBJ1-6; no reliable D call. This CDR3 contains 15 residues. V lost 5 bases and J lost 1, with 9 bases in between. Germline CDR1 is SEHNR and CDR2 is FQNEAQ (reference sequence). The CDR3: CASSPLLSYNSPLHF. In DNA, the CDR3 is TGTGCCAGCAGCCCACTGTTATCCTATAATTCACCCCTCCACTTT.

In this sample, this clone turned up once. V gene TRBV4-3 combines with J gene TRBJ2-5; TRBD2 agrees at 8 bases. Per germline, CDR1 LGHNA and CDR2 YSLEER. V dropped 5 bases and J dropped 1; count of bases not matched to a gene: 9. The CDR3 is made up of 16 amino acids. The CDR3 region is CASSFSGDILQETQYF. CDR3 nucleotides: TGCGCCAGCAGCTTTAGCGGGGATATACTCCAAGAGACCCAGTACTTC.

This chain uses TRBV2 with TRBJ1-1, with 7 bases fitting TRBD1. There are 13 residues in the CDR3. Trimming at V came to 3 bases and at J to 5 bases, leaving 3 bases not matched to a gene. CDR1 is SNHLY, CDR2 FYNNEI, per germline. Here the CDR3 reads CASSDDRVTEAFF. CDR3 sequence (DNA): TGTGCCAGCAGTGACGACAGGGTAACTGAAGCTTTCTTT.

This chain connects TRBV6-6 to TRBJ1-2, with D perhaps matching TRBD1 (5 bases). Trimming cost V 7 bases and J 3 bases, with 18 bases left between them. The CDR3 has 15 amino acids. CDR1 and CDR2 from the germline V gene are MNHNY and SVGAGI (reference sequence). The CDR3 spells CASTGRGRGYYGYTF. The CDR3 DNA is TGTGCCAGCACGGGGCGGGGCAGAGGTTACTATGGCTACACCTTC.

This clone came up a few times. The chain combines TRBV7-7 with TRBJ2-5, with 8 bases matching TRBD2. There are 13 residues in the CDR3. V lost 5 bases and J lost 5; bases outside the gene matches: 4. Per germline, CDR1 SSHAT and CDR2 FNYEAQ (reference sequence). The CDR3 nucleotides read TGTGCCAGCAGCCGGGGGGGCTGGGAGACCCAGTACTTC. It translates to CASSRGGWETQYF.

J is TRBJ1-5 and V is TRBV3-1 (or the pseudogene TRBV3-2); no firm D call. The length of the CDR3 is 15 residues. CDR1 is LGHDT and CDR2 is YNNKEL in the germline V gene (reference sequence). Between the trimmed V and J ends, which lost 4 bases and 0 bases, there was a span of 10 bases. CDR3 DNA sequence: TGTGCCAGCAGCCTGCGACTTAATAGCAATCAGCCCCAGCATTTT. The encoded protein is CASSLRLNSNQPQHF.

CDR3 coding DNA: TGCGCCAGCAGCGGGGGACTAGCGGGGATATACGAGCAGTACTTC. Encoded protein: CASSGGLAGIYEQYF. The chain carries TRBV5-1 and TRBJ2-7, with TRBD2 identical over 13 bases. The V segment lost 4 bases and the J segment 4 bases; nucleotides outside the gene matches: 5. The CDR3 has 15 residues. Per the germline V gene, CDR1 is SGHRS and CDR2 is YFSETQ.